This T cell receptor beta chain stems from a study of CD8 T cells in Susac syndrome. Between the trimmed V and J ends, which lost 7 bases and 6 bases, there was a span of 7 bases. This CDR3 has 11 residues. Germline CDR1 SNHLY, CDR2 FYNNEI. Random hexamers were used to reverse transcribe 0.5 to 1 ug of RNA. TCR beta CDR3 was amplified by immunoSEQ multiplex PCR. This amplification extended across 54 Vbeta and 13 Jbeta segments. TCRdb redid the calling of the immunoSEQ multiplex PCR reads with MiXCR, one entry per CDR3 protein. The sample has under 350,000 distinct CDR3 sequences; about 90% are singletons. Treatment-naive patients with stable or active relapsing-remitting disease served as multiple sclerosis controls. FACS enriched CD8+ TEMRA cells, while bulk CD8+ and CD4+ were negatively isolated.

The V gene is TRBV2, the J gene TRBJ2-4; D is uncertain. The sequence was obtained from a human donor with multiple sclerosis. The sequencing sample was made of CD4+ T cells from PBMCs. CDR3 sequence (DNA): TGTGCCAGCAAGGAAGGAAACATTCAGTACTTC. Protein sequence: CASKEGNIQYF.